Listed here are 28 T cell receptor beta chains from one sample, sequenced in a study of identical twins. Each CDR3 protein is one row after TCRdb ran MiXCR on the 5' RACE reads. The data show some 190,000 distinct CDR3 sequences, more than 15% seen once. The sample was also reused in another study, on T cells expressing NK-cell markers.

The specimen was CD8+ T cells sorted from blood. The receptors were sampled from a young woman in good health.

Only a few counts were recorded for this clonotype. The chain joins TRBV5-1 to TRBJ2-1, with a tentative D call TRBD2 (5 bases). The V gene's germline CDR1 is SGHRS and CDR2 YFSETQ. Trimming removed 3 bases at V and 0 bases at J, with 10 bases between. CDR3 length: 15 amino acids. CDR3 in amino acids: CASSSERSSYNEQFF. CDR3 in DNA: TGCGCCAGCAGCTCCGAGCGGAGCTCCTACAATGAGCAGTTCTTC.

This clonotype occurred a few times. V is TRBV28 and J is TRBJ1-5; D unclear. The germline V gene encodes CDR1 MDHEN and CDR2 SYDVKM. V was shortened by 6 bases and J by 0 bases, with 6 bases between the two germline ends. This CDR3 has 13 amino acids. Here the CDR3 reads CASRAVSNQPQHF. CDR3 nucleotide sequence: TGTGCCAGCAGAGCGGTTAGCAATCAGCCCCAGCATTTT.

DNA of the CDR3: TGTGCTAGTGGTTTGGTACAAGGGGGCTTGTTCGGGGAGCTGTTTTTT. As protein: CASGLVQGGLFGELFF. The chain recombines TRBV12-5 with TRBJ2-2; 7 bases align to TRBD1. Per germline, CDR1 LGHNT and CDR2 FRNRAP. V gave up 0 bases and J gave up 7 bases; unmatched junction bases: 8. This CDR3 is 16 amino acids long.

This clonotype was recorded many times. The V call is TRBV6-4, the J call TRBJ1-4; 8 bases map to TRBD1. Trimming cost V 5 bases and J 5 bases; bases outside gene matches: 7. Per the germline V gene, CDR1 is MRHNA and CDR2 is SNTAGT. The CDR3 loop spans 15 amino acids. The CDR3 protein is CASSPGTGSNEKLFF. The DNA of the CDR3 is TGTGCCAGCAGTCCCGGGACAGGTTCCAATGAAAAACTGTTTTTT.

The chain combines TRBV9 with TRBJ2-1; 9 nucleotides match TRBD2. Trimming cost V 3 bases and J 9 bases; bases outside gene matches: 4. The CDR3 spans 13 residues. Per the germline V gene, CDR1 is SGDLS and CDR2 is YYNGEE. The CDR3: CASSEGTSSEQFF. CDR3 nucleotide sequence: TGTGCCAGCAGCGAGGGGACTAGCAGTGAGCAGTTCTTC.

V usage is TRBV20-1 and J usage is TRBJ2-2; D ambiguous. The CDR3 is 13 residues long. Trimming left V 0 bases short and J 5 bases short, with 7 bases between. CDR1 is DFQATT, CDR2 SNEGSKA, per germline (reference sequence). The CDR3 is CSARDSRTGELFF. Here the CDR3 DNA reads TGCAGTGCTAGAGATTCCAGGACCGGGGAGCTGTTTTTT.

The V and J genes are TRBV6-5 and TRBJ2-1; 7 nucleotides align to TRBD1. This CDR3 has 13 residues. The germline V gene encodes CDR1 MNHEY and CDR2 SVGAGI. J lost 7 bases, V lost 8 bases, and 8 bases had no gene match. The DNA of the CDR3 is TGTGCCAGCGTTACAGGGGTGTTAAATGAGCAGTTCTTC. Translated, it gives CASVTGVLNEQFF.

The chain links TRBV6-6 to TRBJ2-1; D not certain. Germline CDR1 and CDR2: MNHNY and SVGAGI (reference sequence). V shed 5 bases and J shed 10 bases, with 15 bases lying between them. CDR3 size: 13 residues. The CDR3 protein is CASSGVLGKEQFF. The DNA for the CDR3 is TGTGCCAGCAGTGGGGTCTTAGGGAAAGAGCAGTTCTTC.

This rearrangement joins TRBV5-1 to TRBJ2-1; 9 positions agree with TRBD1. In germline, CDR1 is SGHRS, CDR2 YFSETQ. This CDR3 has 15 residues. V trimming: 4 bases; J trimming: 1 base; junction bases outside the gene matches: 3. The CDR3 nucleotides are TGCGCCAGCAGCGCCGACAGGGGGTCCTACAATGAGCAGTTCTTC. This gives the protein CASSADRGSYNEQFF.

The chain couples TRBV6-4 to TRBJ2-1; D is unresolved. The CDR3 is 13 residues long. Germline CDR1 and CDR2: MRHNA and SNTAGT. V lost 5 bases and J 6 bases, leaving 11 bases between the germline ends. The CDR3 loop is CASSLDGPNEQFF. The CDR3 nucleotides read TGTGCCAGCAGTCTAGACGGCCCCAATGAGCAGTTCTTC.

This clonotype was counted only a few times. This chain connects TRBV12-3 or TRBV12-4 to TRBJ2-3; D unclear. There are 14 residues in the CDR3. Trimming stripped 3 bases from V and 0 bases from J, with 7 bases between. The DNA for the CDR3 is TGTGCCAGCAGTTTCGACGGGAGCACAGATACGCAGTATTTT. As protein: CASSFDGSTDTQYF.

The V call is TRBV4-1, the J call TRBJ2-1, with 10 positions matching TRBD2. Per the germline V gene, CDR1 is MGHRA and CDR2 is YSYEKL. V trimming: 0 bases; J trimming: 14 bases; junction bases outside the gene matches: 7. CDR3 length: 14 residues. For the CDR3, the DNA is TGCGCCAGCAGCCAAGAAGAGCGGGGGGGCCTGGAGTTCTTC. It codes for CASSQEERGGLEFF.

This clonotype was recorded many times. The chain has TRBV6-4 and TRBJ2-3; D is ambiguous. Germline V gives CDR1 MRHNA, CDR2 SNTAGT. V lost 2 bases to trimming and J lost 2 bases, with 5 bases between them. CDR3 length: 13 amino acids. The CDR3: CASSDLVTDTQYF. Written as DNA, the CDR3 is TGTGCCAGCAGTGACCTAGTCACAGATACGCAGTATTTT.

This clonotype was seen a few times. The chain combines TRBV30 with TRBJ2-1, with 12 positions matching TRBD2. Trimming took 5 bases from V and 8 from J; bases not matched to a gene: 7. The CDR3 covers 14 residues. Germline V gene data show CDR1 as GTSNPN and CDR2 as SVGIG (reference sequence). The CDR3 DNA reads as TGTGCCTGGGAAGGACTAGCGGGATTCGATGAGCAGTTCTTC. This gives the protein CAWEGLAGFDEQFF.

This clonotype was picked up a small number of times. The V and J genes are TRBV6-2 or TRBV6-3 and TRBJ1-2; no reliable D call. Germline CDR1 reads MNHEY; CDR2 reads SVGEGT. This CDR3 region has 12 residues. V lost 11 bases to trimming and J lost 4 bases, with 14 bases between them. This CDR3 is CARPDGSYGYTF. CDR3 in DNA: TGTGCCCGACCCGATGGGTCCTATGGCTACACCTTC.

The chain recombines TRBV9 with TRBJ2-7; the D gene is possibly TRBD2 (7 bases). The germline gives CDR1 SGDLS, CDR2 YYNGEE. Trimming cost V 0 bases and J 0 bases, with 10 bases left between them. This CDR3 comprises 15 residues. The CDR3 DNA follows: TGTGCCAGCAGCGTAGAGGGGGGGAGCTCCTACGAGCAGTACTTC. Translating gives CASSVEGGSSYEQYF.

The CDR3 DNA is TGTGCCAGCAGCTTATGGCGGGGGAGCTACGAGCAGTACTTC. This gives the protein CASSLWRGSYEQYF. This rearrangement joins TRBV7-8 to TRBJ2-7, with TRBD2 matching 7 bases. V was clipped by 2 bases and J by 3 bases; unmatched bases: 4. Germline V gene data show CDR1 as SGHVS and CDR2 as FQNEAQ. The CDR3 has 14 amino acids.

This clonotype has just a few counts. The chain recombines TRBV27 with TRBJ2-1; perhaps TRBD1 as D (6 bases). CDR3 size: 14 residues. The germline V and J ends were trimmed by 4 bases and 7 bases, with 14 bases remaining between them. Germline V gene sequence: CDR1 MNHEY, CDR2 SMNVEV (reference sequence). The CDR3 loop is CASSSAGVGNEQFF. The CDR3 DNA is TGTGCCAGCAGTTCCGCAGGGGTGGGGAATGAGCAGTTCTTC.

The V and J genes are TRBV6-2 or TRBV6-3 and TRBJ2-5; 7 bases fit TRBD1. Germline trimming cut 4 bases from V and 4 bases from J; bases unmatched to any gene: 15. Germline-derived CDR1 and CDR2 are MNHEY and SVGEGT. This CDR3 region has 17 residues. In DNA, the CDR3 is TGTGCCAGCAGTTTCCCAAACGACAGGGCGGAAAGAGAGACCCAGTACTTC. Its translation is CASSFPNDRAERETQYF.

This clonotype turned up a few times. The chain employs TRBV15 and TRBJ2-2; no firm D call. Germline V gene data show CDR1 as LNHNV and CDR2 as YYDKDF (reference sequence). Between the trimmed V and J ends, which lost 2 bases and 5 bases, there was a span of 12 bases. This CDR3 has 15 amino acids. In nucleotides, the CDR3 is TGTGCCACCAGCAGACCCGACCTCGGAACCGGGGAGCTGTTTTTT. Amino acids: CATSRPDLGTGELFF.

This clonotype was seen only a few times. The rearrangement joins TRBV6-1 to TRBJ2-1, with D hard to call. Germline V CDR1 and CDR2: MNHNS, SASEGT. The V end lost 10 bases, the J end lost 0 bases, and 10 bases lay between the germline ends. This CDR3 has 13 amino acids. For the CDR3, the DNA is TGTGCCATCCGGACGGACTCCTACAATGAGCAGTTCTTC. Its translation is CAIRTDSYNEQFF.

The chain employs TRBV9 and TRBJ2-6; no clear D. The V end was cut by 0 bases, the J end by 2 bases, with 15 bases between. Germline lookup yields CDR1 SGDLS and CDR2 YYNGEE. CDR3 length equals 18 residues. The CDR3 nucleotides read TGTGCCAGCAGCGTAGAAGCACCACAGTTAACTGGGGCCAACGTCCTGACTTTC. Translation gives CASSVEAPQLTGANVLTF.

This clonotype was seen a few times. The V call is TRBV10-3, the J call TRBJ2-3; 9 nucleotides line up with TRBD2. The CDR3 sequence is 16 residues long. Per germline, CDR1 ENHRY and CDR2 SYGVKD. Unmatched junction bases numbered 8, after V lost 0 bases and J lost 7 bases. The CDR3 bases are TGTGCCATCAGTGAGTCGGGTAGCGGGAGAACGTATACGCAGTATTTT. Amino acids: CAISESGSGRTYTQYF.

This clonotype occurred a few times. This chain uses TRBV9 with TRBJ2-7; D possibly uses TRBD1 or TRBD2 (5 bases each). Looked up from germline, CDR1 is SGDLS and CDR2 is YYNGEE. The V end lost 0 bases, the J end lost 6 bases, and 13 bases lay between the germline ends. There are 14 residues in the CDR3. Here the CDR3 reads CASSVVRGRFEQYF. CDR3 nucleotide sequence: TGTGCCAGCAGCGTAGTGAGGGGAAGGTTCGAGCAGTACTTC.

The chain joins TRBV6-1 to TRBJ2-1, with a tentative D call TRBD1 (6 bases). The CDR3 sequence is 16 residues long. Deletions cut 6 bases from V and 0 bases from J, with 15 bases between. The V gene's germline CDR1 is MNHNS and CDR2 SASEGT. CDR3 sequence reads: CASRMGAVHSYNEQFF. In DNA, the CDR3 is TGTGCCAGCAGAATGGGGGCGGTTCACTCCTACAATGAGCAGTTCTTC.

The genes are TRBV20-1 and TRBJ2-3, with 7 bases aligning to TRBD2. CDR3 length: 15 residues. The V and J ends lost 3 bases and 0 bases, in that order; junction bases with no gene match: 6. The V gene's germline CDR1 is DFQATT and CDR2 SNEGSKA (reference sequence). In nucleotides, the CDR3 is TGCAGTGCTAGGAGAGCGGGGTTTAGCACAGATACGCAGTATTTT. Residues: CSARRAGFSTDTQYF.

The table lists this clonotype with a few counts. The rearrangement uses TRBV29-1 and TRBJ2-7; D is unclear. Germline assignment: CDR1 SQVTM and CDR2 ANQGSEA. CDR3 length equals 14 residues. V lost 3 bases to trimming and J lost 12 bases, with 24 bases between them. The DNA for the CDR3 is TGCAGCGTTGAGACCGGCCAAGATCAAGGGATTCCGTACTTC. Amino acid sequence: CSVETGQDQGIPYF.

The genes are TRBV27 and TRBJ2-7; TRBD1 aligns across 7 bases. Germline CDR1 reads MNHEY; CDR2 reads SMNVEV (reference sequence). The CDR3 runs 15 residues. The J segment lost 0 bases and the V segment lost 4 bases, leaving 6 bases of the junction unmatched. Here the CDR3 reads CASSSAWTGSYEQYF. The CDR3 nucleotides are TGTGCCAGCAGTTCCGCGTGGACAGGCTCCTACGAGCAGTACTTC.